The 14 T cell receptor beta chains reported below all come from one sample, sequenced in a study of T cells after yellow fever vaccination. TCRdb called the 5' RACE reads again in MiXCR, with one record for every CDR3 protein. Of some 260,000 distinct CDR3 sequences in the sample, 5.2% are singletons; the top ten hold under 3.5%. The specimen was CD4+ T cells sorted from PBMCs, collected on the day of the yellow fever booster vaccination. All receptors derive from a man aged 18 to 30 who received the YFV17D yellow fever vaccine.

This clonotype was detected ten times or more. The chain links TRBV9 to TRBJ2-2; the D is unclear. Looked up from germline, CDR1 is SGDLS and CDR2 is YYNGEE. The CDR3 is made up of 13 amino acids. Trimming shortened V by 4 bases and J by 4 bases, and 8 bases separated the two germline ends. This CDR3 is CASSPSVTGELFF. CDR3 bases: TGTGCCAGCAGCCCTTCGGTCACCGGGGAGCTGTTTTTT.

The chain couples TRBV3-1 to TRBJ2-1, with 16 positions matching TRBD2. The junction had 3 bases not matched to a gene; V was cut back by 3 bases and J by 10 bases. There are 15 residues in the CDR3. Per germline, CDR1 LGHDT and CDR2 YNNKEL (reference sequence). The CDR3 loop is CASSQGLAGGKEQFF. For the CDR3, the DNA is TGTGCCAGCAGCCAGGGACTAGCGGGGGGGAAGGAGCAGTTCTTC.

There are a few counts of this clonotype. This chain connects TRBV30 to TRBJ2-1, with D possibly being TRBD2 (6 bases). Germline V lookup: CDR1 GTSNPN, CDR2 SVGIG (reference sequence). The CDR3 is 14 residues long. Trimming removed 5 bases at V and 3 bases at J, with 14 bases between. As DNA, the CDR3 is TGTGCCTGGGCGACTAGGGGCCGCTACAATGAGCAGTTCTTC. It translates to CAWATRGRYNEQFF.

The chain has TRBV5-1 and TRBJ1-5; no reliable D call. CDR1 and CDR2 (germline): SGHRS, YFSETQ. This CDR3 is 15 amino acids long. V gave up 3 bases and J gave up 0 bases, with 10 bases separating them. The DNA for the CDR3 is TGCGCCAGCAGCTGGACCGGAAATAGCAATCAGCCCCAGCATTTT. It translates to CASSWTGNSNQPQHF.

The sample holds many counts of this clonotype. The gene calls are TRBV5-1 and TRBJ2-6; TRBD2 agrees at 15 bases. This CDR3 spans 22 amino acids. Trimming cost V 0 bases and J 0 bases; bases outside gene matches: 10. Germline CDR1 SGHRS, CDR2 YFSETQ. The CDR3 is CASSLVGLAGGRHTSGANVLTF. CDR3 nucleotides: TGCGCCAGCAGCTTGGTGGGACTAGCGGGGGGCCGACATACCTCTGGGGCCAACGTCCTGACTTTC.

This clonotype occurred a few times. V and J are TRBV12-3 or TRBV12-4 and TRBJ1-3; 7 positions agree with TRBD1. The CDR3 runs 14 residues. Germline trimming cut 7 bases from V and 3 bases from J; bases unmatched to any gene: 6. CDR3 protein: CASNKRDSGNTIYF. For the CDR3, the DNA is TGTGCCAGCAATAAGCGGGACAGTGGAAACACCATATATTTT.

The table lists this clonotype with a few counts. V gene TRBV5-4 combines with J gene TRBJ1-2, with no clear D. The CDR3 length is 13 residues. CDR1 and CDR2 (germline): SGHNT, YYREEE (reference sequence). Trimming removed 3 bases at V and 6 bases at J, with 12 bases between. The chain's CDR3 is CASSSPGPNGYTF. In nucleotides, the CDR3 is TGTGCCAGCAGCTCACCGGGTCCAAATGGCTACACCTTC.

The sample holds many counts of this clonotype. The V and J genes are TRBV11-2 and TRBJ2-5; D is possibly TRBD1 (6 bases). The CDR3 length is 14 residues. The V gene lost 5 bases and the J gene lost 5 bases, with 15 bases spanning the gap. Germline loops: CDR1 SGHAT, CDR2 FQNNGV. For the CDR3, the DNA is TGTGCCAGCAGCCTACGAAGTCAGGGGGAGACCCAGTACTTC. Its translation: CASSLRSQGETQYF.

The V call is TRBV20-1, the J call TRBJ2-3; 14 bases line up with TRBD2. Germline V gives CDR1 DFQATT, CDR2 SNEGSKA (reference sequence). V trimming: 6 bases; J trimming: 2 bases; junction bases outside the gene matches: 4. CDR3 size: 15 residues. In DNA form, the CDR3 reads TGCAGTGCAAGGACTAGCGGGGGGCCCACAGATACGCAGTATTTT. Protein: CSARTSGGPTDTQYF.

This clonotype was observed many times. V usage is TRBV12-3 or TRBV12-4 and J usage is TRBJ1-1, with a tentative D call TRBD1 (5 bases). Deletions cut 5 bases from V and 1 base from J, with 11 bases between. This CDR3 comprises 14 residues. The CDR3 spells CASSLFRANTEAFF. CDR3 nucleotides: TGTGCCAGCAGTCTCTTCAGGGCGAACACTGAAGCTTTCTTT.

This clonotype was observed a few times. This chain links TRBV15 with TRBJ2-3, with D possibly TRBD2 on 7 matching bases. Germline V gene data show CDR1 as LNHNV and CDR2 as YYDKDF (reference sequence). Deletions cut 1 base from V and 4 bases from J, with 12 bases between. This CDR3 has 15 residues. In DNA form, the CDR3 reads TGTGCCACCAGCAGAGGTTCGGGGGGCGCAGATACGCAGTATTTT. Translating gives CATSRGSGGADTQYF.

This rearrangement joins TRBV25-1 to TRBJ2-2; the D is unclear. The CDR3 loop spans 15 amino acids. Germline V gives CDR1 MGHDK, CDR2 SYGVNS. Trimming left V 1 base short and J 5 bases short, with 11 bases between. The CDR3 loop is CASSEFYGVTGELFF. CDR3 nucleotide sequence: TGTGCCAGCAGTGAATTCTACGGTGTAACCGGGGAGCTGTTTTTT.

The chain links TRBV5-1 to TRBJ2-2, with 7 nucleotides matching TRBD1. The germline V gene encodes CDR1 SGHRS and CDR2 YFSETQ. CDR3 length equals 16 residues. Losses at the gene ends were 5 bases for V and 1 base for J; bases not matched to a gene: 8. CDR3 in amino acids: CASSRRRTGNTGELFF. CDR3 nucleotides: TGCGCCAGCAGTCGTAGGCGGACAGGGAACACCGGGGAGCTGTTTTTT.

In nucleotides, the CDR3 is TGCGCCAGCAGCCTTACACAGTATAATGAAAAACTGTTTTTT. Its protein is CASSLTQYNEKLFF. This chain joins TRBV5-1 and TRBJ1-4; D unresolved. V was shortened by 4 bases and J by 4 bases, with 11 bases between the two germline ends. Per germline, CDR1 SGHRS and CDR2 YFSETQ. This CDR3 region has 14 residues.